This is a list of T cell receptor beta chains from one sample in a study of T-cell memory formation after mild COVID-19. One entry per CDR3 protein, called by TCRdb with MiXCR from the 5' RACE reads. The sample lists roughly 250,000 distinct CDR3 sequences, roughly 15% occurring once. The material sequenced was PBMCs or a T cell subset sorted from them (not recorded which). The receptors shown here come from a man between 18 and 35 years old who had mild COVID-19 (a few samples of this study predate the infection). Cell type and time point are not known. The CDR3 runs from the conserved cysteine through the conserved F or W. Clone size, where shown, is once, few, many, or a class for clones that have expanded.

TRBV6-5 | - | CASSMTGVNEQFF
TRBV14 | once | CASSQDKDSGNGYTF
TRBV19 | few | CASSALTGTAVYGYTF
TRBV7-2 | - | CASSPLPTRDLLCGYTF
TRBV6-6 | - | CASSSQGNYGYTF
TRBV9 | - | CASSPLGGTPGVETQYF
TRBV20-1 | - | CSATRQGPGGGYTF
TRBV2 | - | CASGGDRGSGELFF
TRBV7-2 | few | CASSFGDRRGETQYF
TRBV9 | - | CASSVKGQGDRDYGYTF
TRBV25-1 | - | CASSESPGAANTEAFF
TRBV24-1 | many | CATSDSPGLADTDTQYF
TRBV7-8 | few | CASSSNGFPGELFF
TRBV7-2 | many | CASSFGTGGKQFF
TRBV28 | few | CASSPPGGAQHF
TRBV18 | - | CASSYFRDLAWEKFF
TRBV20-1 | - | CSARRPDHTEAFF
TRBV5-1 | - | CASSFVADTQYF
TRBV18 | - | CASFSSGANVLTF
TRBV18 | - | CASSPLGDGYTQYF
TRBV23-1 | - | CAHTRVAANTQYF
TRBV6-6 | few | CASGGQRNYGYTF
TRBV7-2 | few | CASSFPDRGRFEQYF
TRBV10-2 | - | CASSPPGLAGGPQYF
TRBV7-3 | few | CASSLRFGTGGLDTQYF
TRBV3-1 | - | CASSLEGRTTGELFF
TRBV7-8 | - | CASSTLAGGADTQYF
TRBV7-3 | - | CASSPGGPSGYTF
TRBV7-9 | - | CASSLGYSPLHF
TRBV7-9 | - | CASSPSGVAGGRTQYF
TRBV2 | - | CASREQVASPLHF
TRBV6-2/TRBV6-3 | - | CASSYPETSKAFF
TRBV29-1 | - | CSALQTDSTYEQYF
TRBV10-3 | - | CAISGNNAEAFF
TRBV15 | - | CATSRVLRPNTGELFF
TRBV5-1 | many | CASSLEVIGNEAFF
TRBV29-1 | - | CSVTRHTGNEVVAEQYF
TRBV11-2 | - | CASSLSDYHNEQFF
TRBV5-4 | few | CASSLDPSNQPQHF
TRBV20-1 | - | CSARIGASNQPQHF
TRBV5-1 | few | CASSSGTARGYNEQFF
TRBV5-1 | - | CASSSSDGLEAFF
TRBV7-2 | - | CASSLEGRTGHEQFF
TRBV7-9 | - | CASSPSGVDQPQHF
TRBV6-2/TRBV6-3 | - | CASSSIRTGKNIQYF
TRBV27 | - | CASRPRRGNFDNEQFF
TRBV5-1 | few | CASSPPTANTGELFF
TRBV6-1 | - | CASTPGWGNQPQHF